A selection of T cell receptor beta chains follows, all from one sample in a study of T-cell reconstitution after alpha-beta-depleted transplantation in children. MiXCR, run by TCRdb on the PCR reads, gives a single entry per CDR3 protein. The sample holds over 200,000 distinct CDR3 sequences, 9.5% to 13% seen once. The specimen comprised PBMCs, sampled before TCRalphabeta/CD19-depleted stem cell transplant. Source of these receptors: a child younger than two with acute myeloid leukemia, due to receive a stem cell transplant. CDR3s include the opening cysteine and the closing phenylalanine or tryptophan. A D gene is named only where the DNA matches it firmly. The size field is filled for only some rows; it gives once, few, many or a size class.

d_call	v_call	j_call	clone_size	cdr3_aa	cdr3_nt
NA	TRBV12-3/TRBV12-4	TRBJ2-1	NA	CASRLGAGASLDNEQFF	TGTGCCAGCCGTTTAGGGGCGGGGGCTAGTTTGGACAACGAGCAGTTCTTC
TRBD2	TRBV11-3	TRBJ2-1	few	CASSPGLANYNEQFF	TGTGCCAGCAGCCCTGGACTAGCGAACTACAATGAGCAGTTCTTC
NA	TRBV5-5	TRBJ2-5	once	CASSWGPNRQETQYF	TGTGCCAGCAGCTGGGGACCGAACCGCCAAGAGACCCAGTACTTC
NA	TRBV5-1	TRBJ2-7	many	CASSLEGAAYEQYF	TGCGCCAGCAGCTTGGAGGGCGCCGCCTACGAGCAGTACTTC
TRBD2	TRBV29-1	TRBJ2-5	many	CSVDHGSGGGAGVPETQYF	TGCAGCGTTGACCATGGTTCCGGCGGGGGGGCCGGGGTCCCAGAGACCCAGTACTTC
TRBD2	TRBV7-8	TRBJ2-1	many	CASSPSTGTSGVNEQFF	TGTGCCAGCAGCCCTTCAACCGGGACTAGCGGGGTCAATGAGCAGTTCTTC
NA	TRBV12-3/TRBV12-4	TRBJ2-2	many	CASSLWGNTGELFF	TGTGCCAGCAGTTTATGGGGGAACACCGGGGAGCTGTTTTTT
TRBD2	TRBV7-9	TRBJ2-3	many	CASSFPTSGTDTQYF	TGTGCCAGCAGCTTCCCGACTAGCGGCACAGATACGCAGTATTTT
TRBD2	TRBV7-2	TRBJ2-1	many	CASSLGSGRRYNEQFF	TGTGCCAGCAGCTTAGGGTCCGGGAGGAGGTACAATGAGCAGTTCTTC
TRBD2	TRBV7-9	TRBJ2-7	NA	CASSRKSGRGHEQYF	TGTGCCAGCAGCCGTAAGAGCGGGAGAGGCCACGAGCAGTACTTC
NA	TRBV7-2	TRBJ1-2	many	CASSINGPRDGYTF	TGTGCCAGCAGCATAAACGGACCAAGGGATGGCTACACCTTC
NA	TRBV7-6	TRBJ2-3	many	CASSLDWQDNITSTDTQYF	TGTGCCAGCAGCTTAGATTGGCAGGACAATATTACTAGCACAGATACGCAGTATTTT
NA	TRBV5-1	TRBJ2-7	many	CASSFAGISYEQYF	TGCGCCAGCAGCTTCGCAGGGATCTCCTACGAGCAGTACTTC
TRBD2	TRBV12-3/TRBV12-4	TRBJ2-7	many	CASSSSGRVYEQYF	TGTGCCAGCAGTTCTAGCGGGCGGGTCTACGAGCAGTACTTC
NA	TRBV21-1	TRBJ2-3	many	CASRMDKPKDTQYF	TGTGCCAGCAGGATGGACAAGCCAAAAGATACGCAGTATTTT
NA	TRBV7-7	TRBJ2-5	many	CASSLSPGAFQETQYF	TGTGCCAGCAGCTTGAGCCCCGGGGCATTCCAAGAGACCCAGTACTTC
TRBD1	TRBV12-3/TRBV12-4	TRBJ2-7	many	CASSLPRGRGRYEQYF	TGTGCCAGCAGTTTGCCCCGGGGCAGGGGGCGTTACGAGCAGTACTTC
NA	TRBV5-1	TRBJ2-3	NA	CASATGTPGTDTQYF	TGCGCCAGCGCAACAGGGACACCGGGCACAGATACGCAGTATTTT
NA	TRBV5-8	TRBJ2-3	many	CASSLKVPTDTQYF	TGTGCCAGCAGCTTGAAAGTCCCCACAGATACGCAGTATTTT
TRBD1	TRBV29-1	TRBJ1-5	many	CSAGDSSQPQHF	TGCAGCGCGGGGGACAGTTCCCAGCCCCAGCATTTT
NA	TRBV5-6	TRBJ1-2	many	CASSPRGPYGYTF	TGTGCCAGCAGCCCCAGGGGCCCCTATGGCTACACCTTC
TRBD1	TRBV29-1	TRBJ2-7	many	CSAGTGDYEQYF	TGCAGCGCCGGGACAGGGGACTACGAGCAGTACTTC
NA	TRBV20-1	TRBJ2-7	many	CSATRGAREQYF	TGCAGTGCCACCAGAGGGGCGCGGGAGCAGTACTTC
NA	TRBV20-1	TRBJ1-6	NA	CSARAPGGEAALHF	TGCAGTGCTCGGGCACCGGGGGGGGAGGCGGCCCTCCACTTT
TRBD1	TRBV7-2	TRBJ2-3	many	CASGKTGGADTQYF	TGTGCCAGCGGGAAAACAGGGGGCGCAGATACGCAGTATTTT
NA	TRBV5-1	TRBJ1-1	many	CASSVNEGAEAFF	TGCGCCAGCAGCGTGAACGAGGGCGCTGAAGCTTTCTTT
NA	TRBV14	TRBJ2-4	many	CASSQAGANIQYF	TGTGCCAGCAGCCAAGCAGGGGCAAACATTCAGTACTTC
NA	TRBV14	TRBJ1-2	many	CASSQGRYGYTF	TGTGCCAGCAGCCAAGGCCGCTATGGCTACACCTTC
NA	TRBV6-5	TRBJ1-5	many	CASSYSIEGGASQHF	TGTGCCAGCAGTTACTCGATTGAGGGGGGCGCGTCCCAGCATTTT
TRBD2	TRBV20-1	TRBJ2-3	many	CSALAGATDTQYF	TGCAGTGCTCTAGCGGGAGCCACAGATACGCAGTATTTT
NA	TRBV7-2	TRBJ2-5	many	CASSFPGQETQYF	TGTGCCAGCAGCTTCCCGGGACAAGAGACCCAGTACTTC
NA	TRBV7-2	TRBJ1-2	NA	CASSLRGWGYTF	TGTGCCAGCAGCTTGAGAGGGTGGGGCTACACCTTC
TRBD2	TRBV4-2	TRBJ2-7	few	CASSQGAGAAYEQYF	TGTGCCAGCAGCCAAGGAGCGGGAGCCGCCTACGAGCAGTACTTC
NA	TRBV11-2	TRBJ2-1	many	CASSLAGHSNEQFF	TGTGCCAGCAGCTTAGCGGGACACTCCAATGAGCAGTTCTTC
NA	TRBV6-2/TRBV6-3	TRBJ2-7	few	CASSHVPYEQYF	TGTGCCAGCAGCCACGTCCCCTACGAGCAGTACTTC
TRBD2	TRBV12-3/TRBV12-4	TRBJ2-3	many	CASSPGLGFTDTQYF	TGTGCCAGCAGTCCGGGACTAGGATTCACAGATACGCAGTATTTT
NA	TRBV5-1	TRBJ2-7	many	CASSRRQSQYEQYF	TGCGCCAGCAGCAGACGACAGAGTCAATACGAGCAGTACTTC
TRBD1	TRBV7-8	TRBJ1-4	many	CASSWGGQVTEKLFF	TGTGCCAGCAGCTGGGGGGGACAGGTGACTGAAAAACTGTTTTTT